Listed here are 30 T cell receptor beta chains from one sample, sequenced in a study of CD8+ T cells in alopecia areata. Extraction and reverse transcription of RNA yielded cDNA as the sequencing template. Sequencing used immunoSEQ multiplex PCR; TCRdb keeps in-frame clones, though not all of them. The sample yields about 150,000 clones, about 90% seen once. The specimen was CD8+ T cells sorted from blood, collected at week 0. These TCRs come from a human donor with alopecia areata.

This clone appeared a few times. The V gene is TRBV7-2, the J gene TRBJ2-7, with TRBD2 matching over 15 bases. After removal of 5 bases from V and 0 bases from J, the junction contained 8 bases not matched to a gene. The germline V gene encodes CDR1 SGHTA and CDR2 FQGNSA. The CDR3 extends over 18 amino acids. The CDR3: CASSGGTSGGFISYEQYF. The CDR3 DNA reads as TGTGCCAGCAGCGGCGGGACTAGCGGGGGGTTTATCTCCTACGAGCAGTACTTC. Full variable domain (outside the CDR3, taken from reference TRBV7-2 and TRBJ2-7): GAGVSQSPSNKVTEKGKDVELRCDPISGHTALYWYRQSLGQGLEFLIYFQGNSAPDKSGLPSDRFSAERTGGSVSTLTIQRTQQEDSAVYLCASSGGTSGGFISYEQYFGPGTRLTVT.

This chain connects TRBV9 to TRBJ1-2, with D possibly being TRBD1 (5 bases). V shed 4 bases and J shed 4 bases, with 20 bases lying between them. Germline V gene data show CDR1 as SGDLS and CDR2 as YYNGEE. The CDR3 sequence is 16 residues long. The CDR3 DNA is TGTGCCAGCAGCTTACGAGCCCGGGACGGAATCTATGGCTACACCTTC. This encodes CASSLRARDGIYGYTF.

V is TRBV27 and J is TRBJ1-1; 9 bases map to TRBD1. Germline V gives CDR1 MNHEY, CDR2 SMNVEV (reference sequence). This CDR3 is built from 17 residues. V dropped 5 bases and J dropped 7; count of bases not matched to a gene: 17. CDR3 in DNA: TGTGCCAGCAGTACCCTCTTAACAGGGGGCCAGGCCGATGAAGCTTTCTTT. Residues: CASSTLLTGGQADEAFF.

The rearrangement joins TRBV29-1 to TRBJ2-5; unclear D gene. The J call may not be correct, given that the DNA end is closer to TRBJ2-7. The germline gives CDR1 SQVTM, CDR2 ANQGSEA. This CDR3 spans 12 amino acids. The DNA of the CDR3 is TGCAGCGTTGAAGGGGTAGAGGACGAGCAGTACTTC. Its protein product is CSVEGVEDEQYF.

This clone was seen many times. The sample contains more than one DNA sequence encoding this CDR3. The V and J genes are TRBV10-3 and TRBJ2-7; D is undetermined. This CDR3 region has 12 residues. Per the germline V gene, CDR1 is ENHRY and CDR2 is SYGVKD. V lost 3 bases and J 0 bases, leaving 3 bases between the germline ends. The CDR3 sequence is CAISDSSYEQYF. The CDR3 region has the DNA TGTGCCATCAGTGACAGCTCCTACGAGCAGTACTTC.

A single count supports this clone. The V gene is TRBV27, the J gene TRBJ2-2; 15 positions match TRBD2. Germline CDR1 MNHEY, CDR2 SMNVEV (reference sequence). The CDR3 length is 16 residues. With 6 bases clipped from V and 5 bases from J, the junction kept 4 bases outside the gene matches. The CDR3 here is CASSGLAGGWTGELFF. In DNA form, the CDR3 reads TGTGCCAGCAGCGGACTAGCGGGGGGGTGGACCGGGGAGCTGTTTTTT.

The V call is TRBV4-1, the J call TRBJ2-7; D is ambiguous. The CDR3 covers 15 residues. Germline-derived CDR1 and CDR2 are MGHRA and YSYEKL. The V end lost 0 bases, the J end lost 0 bases, and 9 bases lay between the germline ends. CDR3 DNA sequence: TGCGCCAGCAGCCAAGAGGACGGCAACTCCTACGAGCAGTACTTC. Its translation is CASSQEDGNSYEQYF.

This chain joins TRBV7-9 and TRBJ2-5; a weak D match, TRBD1 (6 bases). This CDR3 spans 14 amino acids. The germline V and J ends were trimmed by 7 bases and 0 bases, with 12 bases remaining between them. Germline V gene lookup returns CDR1 SEHNR and CDR2 FQNEAQ (reference sequence). CDR3 in DNA: TGTGCCAGCAACCCGACAGGACACCAAGAGACCCAGTACTTC. As protein: CASNPTGHQETQYF. Together with reference TRBV7-9 and TRBJ2-5, the CDR3 gives the full variable domain: DTGVSQNPRHKITKRGQNVTFRCDPISEHNRLYWYRQTLGQGPEFLTYFQNEAQLEKSRLLSDRFSAERPKGSFSTLEIQRTEQGDSAMYLCASNPTGHQETQYFGPGTRLLVL.

This clone was counted once. The chain uses TRBV15 and TRBJ1-2; 7 nucleotides align to TRBD1. Germline trimming cut 4 bases from V and 0 bases from J; bases unmatched to any gene: 5. The CDR3 sequence is 15 residues long. Germline V lookup: CDR1 LNHNV, CDR2 YYDKDF (reference sequence). This CDR3 is CATSTTGVSNYGYTF. CDR3 nucleotides: TGTGCCACCAGCACTACAGGGGTCTCTAACTATGGCTACACCTTC.

This chain joins TRBV11-3 and TRBJ2-1; D is perhaps TRBD1 (6 bases). The V gene's germline CDR1 is SGHNT and CDR2 YENEEA. The CDR3 consists of 16 residues. The ends were cut back, 4 bases at V and 5 bases at J, with 18 bases in the middle. The CDR3 nucleotides read TGTGCCAGCAGCTCTAGGCAGGGGTCGCAGAACAATGAGCAGTTCTTC. Residues: CASSSRQGSQNNEQFF.

This sequence joins TRBV6-5 and TRBJ1-2; D is uncertain. The length of the CDR3 is 14 residues. CDR1 and CDR2 (germline): MNHEY, SVGAGI. Trimming shortened V by 0 bases and J by 8 bases, and 13 bases separated the two germline ends. CDR3 in amino acids: CASSYSSGLGGYTF. The CDR3 bases are TGTGCCAGCAGTTACTCGTCAGGCCTAGGGGGCTACACCTTC.

V and J are TRBV29-1 and TRBJ1-1, with 7 bases that match TRBD1. CDR1 is SQVTM and CDR2 is ANQGSEA in the germline V gene. CDR3 size: 15 residues. The V gene end was trimmed by 4 bases and the J gene end by 1 base; junction bases not matched to a gene: 9. The CDR3, as DNA: TGCAGCGTTGGTCCCTGGGGACAGCAGAACACTGAAGCTTTCTTT. This gives the protein CSVGPWGQQNTEAFF.

The chain recombines TRBV4-2 with TRBJ2-7; D not resolved. Germline V gives CDR1 LGHNA, CDR2 YNFKEQ. This CDR3 has 13 amino acids. Trimming cost V 1 base and J 3 bases, with 7 bases left between them. The CDR3 loop reads CASSQGVSYEQYF. CDR3 DNA: TGTGCCAGCAGCCAAGGGGTGAGCTACGAGCAGTACTTC.

This chain links TRBV6-1 with TRBJ2-7; TRBD2 matches 11 bases. V was clipped by 6 bases and J by 6 bases; unmatched bases: 10. Germline V gene lookup returns CDR1 MNHNS and CDR2 SASEGT. The length of the CDR3 is 15 residues. CDR3 DNA sequence: TGTGCCAGCAGGGACCTTAGCGGGGGGGCTGGCGAGCAGTACTTC. Amino acid sequence: CASRDLSGGAGEQYF.

V and J are TRBV5-1 and TRBJ2-7, with 7 bases aligning to TRBD1. Germline CDR1 reads SGHRS; CDR2 reads YFSETQ. CDR3 length: 14 residues. Trimming took 0 bases from V and 7 from J; bases not matched to a gene: 7. Written as DNA, the CDR3 is TGCGCCAGCAGCTTGGGGGACAGTACAGTAGAGCAGTACTTC. Its protein is CASSLGDSTVEQYF.

The chain's CDR3 is CASSFLGEGPHNEQFF. DNA for the CDR3: TGCGCCAGCAGCTTTCTGGGGGAGGGCCCCCACAATGAGCAGTTCTTC. The V call is TRBV5-1, the J call TRBJ2-1, with TRBD2 matching 7 bases. The germline CDR1 and CDR2 sequences are SGHRS and YFSETQ. J lost 5 bases, V lost 2 bases, and 10 bases had no gene match. The CDR3 is 16 residues long.

This chain connects TRBV12-5 to TRBJ2-1; D is possibly TRBD1 or TRBD2 (5 bases each). Trimming pared 5 bases from V and 5 bases from J, leaving 13 bases between. The CDR3 runs to 14 residues. Germline CDR1 is LGHNT and CDR2 is FRNRAP. CDR3 in amino acids: CASGTGTGNNEQFF. The CDR3 DNA is TGTGCTAGTGGTACCGGGACGGGCAACAATGAGCAGTTCTTC.

J is TRBJ2-1 and V is TRBV9; no reliable D call. The CDR3 runs 11 residues. The V gene lost 6 bases and the J gene lost 7 bases, with 8 bases spanning the gap. Germline CDR1 SGDLS, CDR2 YYNGEE. The chain's CDR3 is CASMRGNEQFF. DNA of the CDR3: TGTGCCAGCATGCGCGGTAATGAGCAGTTCTTC.

The chain couples TRBV11-2 to TRBJ1-2; D is possibly TRBD1 (6 bases). The V gene lost 5 bases and the J gene lost 3 bases, with 16 bases spanning the gap. Germline-derived CDR1 and CDR2 are SGHAT and FQNNGV. The CDR3 contains 15 residues. The CDR3 spells CASSLRGGQDYGYTF. In nucleotides, the CDR3 is TGTGCCAGCAGCCTACGGGGGGGACAAGACTATGGCTACACCTTC.

The rearrangement uses TRBV5-4 and TRBJ1-1; tentatively, D is TRBD1 (6 bases). The germline V gene encodes CDR1 SGHNT and CDR2 YYREEE (reference sequence). The CDR3 contains 15 residues. The V and J ends lost 0 bases and 5 bases respectively, with 14 bases between them. In DNA, the CDR3 is TGTGCCAGCAGCTTGGAAGCAGGGGTAGAGACTGAAGCTTTCTTT. This codes for CASSLEAGVETEAFF.

This chain links TRBV9 with TRBJ2-3; 7 bases are a match to TRBD2. Trimming took 2 bases from V and 5 from J; bases not matched to a gene: 2. This CDR3 spans 13 amino acids. In germline, CDR1 is SGDLS, CDR2 YYNGEE. CDR3 nucleotide sequence: TGTGCCAGCAGCGTGGCGGGAGAAGATACGCAGTATTTT. Amino acid sequence: CASSVAGEDTQYF.

Only a few counts were recorded for this clone. CDR3 in amino acids: CSVRTSSYEQYF. CDR3 sequence (DNA): TGCAGCGTGAGGACTAGCTCCTACGAGCAGTACTTC. This sequence joins TRBV29-1 and TRBJ2-7, with TRBD2 matching over 7 bases. The germline V gene has CDR1 SQVTM and CDR2 ANQGSEA. CDR3 length: 12 residues. V was clipped by 6 bases and J by 0 bases; unmatched bases: 2.

This chain links TRBV11-2 with TRBJ2-1; TRBD2 agrees at 7 bases. CDR1 SGHAT and CDR2 FQNNGV come from the germline V gene. The CDR3 totals 15 residues. The ends lost 0 bases at V and 3 bases at J; junction bases unmatched: 2. The CDR3 loop reads CASSLEAGVYNEQFF. CDR3 DNA sequence: TGTGCCAGCAGCTTAGAGGCGGGAGTCTACAATGAGCAGTTCTTC.

J is TRBJ2-6 and V is TRBV29-1; TRBD1 agrees at 7 bases. This CDR3 contains 14 residues. Germline V gene lookup returns CDR1 SQVTM and CDR2 ANQGSEA. With V trimmed by 4 bases and J by 4 bases, 4 bases remained unmatched. The CDR3 loop is CSVGGTDGANVLTF. For the CDR3, the DNA is TGCAGCGTTGGAGGGACAGACGGGGCCAACGTCCTGACTTTC.

The chain couples TRBV27 to TRBJ2-5; 8 nucleotides agree with TRBD1. The CDR3 is 11 residues long. The trim removed 8 bases at V and 13 bases at J, leaving 9 bases unmatched. Germline loops: CDR1 MNHEY, CDR2 SMNVEV (reference sequence). CDR3: CASFFVGQGYF. As DNA, the CDR3 is TGTGCCAGCTTTTTCGTCGGACAGGGGTACTTC.

The chain combines TRBV5-1 with TRBJ2-2; weak D call: TRBD2 (6 bases). The germline CDR1 and CDR2 sequences are SGHRS and YFSETQ. This CDR3 comprises 16 residues. V was shortened by 0 bases and J by 2 bases, with 11 bases between the two germline ends. The DNA for the CDR3 is TGCGCCAGCAGCTTGGCCTCTAGCGATAACACCGGGGAGCTGTTTTTT. This sequence encodes CASSLASSDNTGELFF.

This chain connects TRBV5-4 to TRBJ2-3; D perhaps matches TRBD2 (6 bases). The CDR3 covers 14 residues. Per the germline V gene, CDR1 is SGHNT and CDR2 is YYREEE (reference sequence). The V end lost 3 bases, the J end lost 4 bases, and 12 bases lay between the germline ends. CDR3: CASSWGTYSDTQYF. The CDR3 bases are TGTGCCAGCAGCTGGGGGACTTATTCAGATACGCAGTATTTT.

The J gene is TRBJ2-5, the V gene TRBV29-1, with 7 bases identical to TRBD2. Germline-derived CDR1 and CDR2 are SQVTM and ANQGSEA. The junction had 14 bases not matched to a gene; V was cut back by 2 bases and J by 5 bases. The CDR3 has 16 amino acids. CDR3 amino acids: CSVEREAGYKGETQYF. The CDR3 region has the DNA TGCAGCGTTGAAAGGGAAGCGGGGTACAAAGGCGAGACCCAGTACTTC.

By frequency in the sample, this clone is medium-sized. The J gene is TRBJ2-7, the V gene TRBV2, with D possibly called TRBD1 or TRBD2 (5 bases each). CDR1 SNHLY and CDR2 FYNNEI come from the germline V gene. The CDR3 has 11 amino acids. Trimming left V 8 bases short and J 3 bases short, with 8 bases between. The CDR3 loop is CASGTDYEQYF. In nucleotides, the CDR3 is TGTGCCAGCGGGACGGACTACGAGCAGTACTTC.

V usage is TRBV27 and J usage is TRBJ2-5; 9 nucleotides align to TRBD2. This CDR3 is 15 amino acids long. Germline V CDR1 and CDR2: MNHEY, SMNVEV (reference sequence). Losses at the gene ends were 5 bases for V and 2 bases for J; bases not matched to a gene: 6. CDR3 DNA sequence: TGTGCCAGCAGTCCCGGCGGGGGGGAGCAAGAGACCCAGTACTTC. Translated, it gives CASSPGGGEQETQYF.